The rows below give T cell receptor beta chains drawn from one sample of a study of OX40 agonist ivuxolimab in advanced cancers. This table comes from immunoSEQ multiplex PCR, and its TCRdb copy is limited to in-frame clones, with some not included. Of about 77,000 clones in the sample, nearly 90% were seen once. The sequencing here drew on CD4+ or CD8+ T cells sorted from blood, taken in a trial of the OX40 agonist ivuxolimab. All receptors come from an adult with an advanced solid tumor such as melanoma, head and neck, liver or kidney cancer. Both conserved end residues are part of each CDR3. Fields, in order: J gene, D gene, clone size, V gene, CDR3 DNA, CDR3 protein. The D gene is left open where the match is weak. Part of the rows lack a size; the others show once, few, many or a class for expanded clones.

>TRBJ2-6|NA|few|TRBV19
TGTGCCAGTACCGATACCTCTGGGGCCAACGTCCTGACTTTC
CASTDTSGANVLTF
>TRBJ1-5|NA|many|TRBV6-5
TGTGCCAGCCGACAGGCTAGCAATCAGCCCCAGCATTTT
CASRQASNQPQHF
>TRBJ1-3|NA|NA|TRBV11-1
TGTGCCAGCAGCCTCACAGGGACTGGAAACACCATATATTTT
CASSLTGTGNTIYF
>TRBJ1-6|NA|NA|TRBV10-3
TGTGCCATCAACGGCCCCGGCGCGGGGAATTCACCCCTCCACTTT
CAINGPGAGNSPLHF
>TRBJ2-1|TRBD1|NA|TRBV11-3
TGTGCCAGCAGCCTAGGACAGGGCTCCTACAATGAGCAGTTCTTC
CASSLGQGSYNEQFF
>TRBJ1-1|NA|NA|TRBV28
TGTGCCAGCAGGGTGAACAGAGAAGCTTTCTTT
CASRVNREAFF
>TRBJ2-2|NA|NA|TRBV27
TGTGCCAGCAGTTTGAGGGAGGACACCGGGGAGCTGTTTTTT
CASSLREDTGELFF
>TRBJ1-5|NA|few|TRBV19
TGTGCCAGTAGTATTTTGGTGAATCAGCCCCAGCATTTT
CASSILVNQPQHF
>TRBJ2-7|NA|NA|TRBV6-1
TGTGCCAGCAGTAACCTGAACTCCTACGAGCAGTACTTC
CASSNLNSYEQYF
>TRBJ1-2|NA|NA|TRBV2
TGTGCCAGCAGTGAGAGGCACGGAGTCTTCTATGGCTACACCTTC
CASSERHGVFYGYTF
>TRBJ1-1|NA|NA|TRBV2
TGTGCCAGCAGTGAAAGGCCAGACCCGGGGGACACTGAAGCTTTCTTT
CASSERPDPGDTEAFF
>TRBJ2-3|NA|NA|TRBV7-9
TGTGCCAGCAGCTTAGTCCGGGGGCCCGGAGATACGCAGTATTTT
CASSLVRGPGDTQYF
>TRBJ2-1|TRBD1|few|TRBV10-3
TGTGCCATCAGTGACCAGGACAGGGGGTCCGATGAGCAGTTCTTC
CAISDQDRGSDEQFF
>TRBJ1-2|NA|NA|TRBV5-1
TGCGCCAGCAGCTTGGCGGCAGGCTCGGGGGCTTATGGCTACACCTTC
CASSLAAGSGAYGYTF
>TRBJ1-6|NA|NA|TRBV28
TGTGCCAGCAGTTTATTTGGCTCCTATAATTCACCCCTCCACTTT
CASSLFGSYNSPLHF
>TRBJ2-3|NA|NA|TRBV19
TGTGCCAGTAGTATAGGAAGGGGTGGGGACACAGATACGCAGTATTTT
CASSIGRGGDTDTQYF
>TRBJ2-1|TRBD2|NA|TRBV28
TGTGCCAGCAGTCCCTTCGGAGCGGGAGACCCAAATGAGCAGTTCTTC
CASSPFGAGDPNEQFF
>TRBJ2-7|TRBD1|NA|TRBV6-6
TGTGCCAGCAGTTCTCCAGACAGGGTGTACGAGCAGTACTTC
CASSSPDRVYEQYF
>TRBJ2-2|TRBD2|NA|TRBV28
TGTGCCAGCAGGGCGGGAGAGGAAACCGGGGAGCTGTTTTTT
CASRAGEETGELFF
>TRBJ2-1|NA|NA|TRBV2
TGTGCCAGCAGTGATTATGGGCGGTACAATGAGCAGTTCTTC
CASSDYGRYNEQFF
>TRBJ2-6|NA|NA|TRBV5-6
TGTGCCAGCAGCTTGGATCCTGGGGCCAACGTCCTGACTTTC
CASSLDPGANVLTF
>TRBJ2-3|TRBD1|NA|TRBV29-1
TGCAGCGGGGGACAGGGGGCTTACACAGATACGCAGTATTTT
CSGGQGAYTDTQYF
>TRBJ1-1|NA|NA|TRBV18
TGTGCCAGCTCACCACAGGGGCGCGTGGTCGTCACTGAAGCTTTCTTT
CASSPQGRVVVTEAFF
>TRBJ1-5|NA|NA|TRBV7-6
TGTGCCAGCAGCCCGTACGAGGGGCCCAATCAGCCCCAGCATTTT
CASSPYEGPNQPQHF
>TRBJ1-3|NA|NA|TRBV5-1
TGCGCCAGCAGCTTGTGGACGGCCTCTGGAAACACCATATATTTT
CASSLWTASGNTIYF
>TRBJ2-7|NA|NA|TRBV29-1
TGCAGCGTTGGGACGACGCCATCCTCCTACGAGCAGTACTTC
CSVGTTPSSYEQYF
>TRBJ1-1|NA|NA|TRBV2
TGTGCCAGCACACCACACCGGGAGTTTGAAGCTTTCTTT
CASTPHREFEAFF
>TRBJ1-2|TRBD1|once|TRBV6-1
TGTGCCAGCAGTGAGACAGGGCCTTATGGCTACACCTTC
CASSETGPYGYTF